This T cell receptor (beta chain) is drawn from a study of cytomegalovirus exposure and HLA in healthy donors. The overall study: Ancestry clustering placed roughly 86% of approximately 420 genotyped donors in the Caucasian-associated cluster.

The CDR3 runs 15 residues. Per germline, CDR1 SGHTA and CDR2 FQGNSA. The V end lost 0 bases, the J end lost 1 base, and 7 bases lay between the germline ends. Study-wide points: Productive status was seen about 87% or about 30% of the time for most TCR beta V segments in an earlier analysis. Analysis was carried out at a later point, and it linked a missense DCLRE1C variant to TCR beta V- and J-gene trimming. By HLA locus, TCR association rates varied in a later analysis, with DRB1 showing the most and HLA-C the fewest.

A few counts support this clone. Its specificity is unknown. The PCR contained 60 Vbeta and 13 Jbeta primers. The assay was immunoSEQ multiplex PCR, and TCRdb's table has in-frame clones only and misses some. Of 150,000 to 200,000 clones in the sample, 65% to 90% were seen once. The sequenced material came from PBMCs. The chain combines TRBV7-2 with TRBJ1-5; maybe TRBD1 (5 bases). The sequence came from a man aged 50-60 years in good health and CMV-seropositive. CDR3 in DNA: TGTGCCAGCAGCTTAGCGGCAGGGAGCAATCAGCCCCAGCATTTT. This codes for CASSLAAGSNQPQHF. The whole variable domain, filled in from reference TRBV7-2 and TRBJ1-5, reads GAGVSQSPSNKVTEKGKDVELRCDPISGHTALYWYRQSLGQGLEFLIYFQGNSAPDKSGLPSDRFSAERTGGSVSTLTIQRTQQEDSAVYLCASSLAAGSNQPQHFGDGTRLSIL.